The subject of this entry is one T cell receptor (beta chain). Its antigen target is currently unknown. Per-base qualities were not stored, and no clone one base away is much larger. The data belong to a study of T cell repertoires in aging, cancer and after chemotherapy (dated by TCRdb to about 2019). About the full investigation: Donors were distributed across six age groups ranging from 30 or younger to 70 or older, with at least three individuals included per group. Control TCR repertoires from healthy donors were recorded across several months to years, and re-sampling revealed clear clonal overlap. The full dataset contained millions of TCR reads. To look at immunoaging and at how T cells reconstitute after chemotherapy, the study profiled TCR beta repertoires in peripheral blood from both healthy donors and cancer patients. Alongside around 97 healthy donors serving as a reference group, the cohort included roughly 220 cancer patients, of whom more than 85 had hematological cancers and fewer than 130 had solid cancers. Study-wide findings and limitations: In healthy donors, the decline in TCR diversity with age was mainly explained by loss of richness, whereas in cancer patients loss of evenness was also found to contribute. In both cancer cohorts, the median generation probability rose over the chemotherapy interval, which suggests that the repertoire was reconstituted through rebound thymic output. It was noted by the authors that conclusions about immunological memory after chemotherapy cannot be drawn from the repertoire data. Compared with age-matched healthy donors, untreated patients with hematological or solid cancers had significantly lower TCR diversity and higher clonality in blood.

Rearranged TRB sequences spanning V, D and J segments were amplified in a multiplex touch-down PCR with a mixed TRB-A/B primer pool. Illumina adapters and sample indices were attached to the amplicons through two consecutive PCR reactions run with Phusion HS II polymerase. After gel purification with the NucleoSpin Gel and PCR Clean-up kit, the amplicons were checked using Qubit and an Agilent 2100 Bioanalyzer. The libraries were sequenced on an Illumina MiSeq with 600-cycle, single-indexed, paired-end runs. In the source study's methods: TRB sequences were processed with MiXCR versions 2.12 and 3.0.5. A clone was defined as each unique CDR3 nucleotide sequence, and only productive sequences supported by at least two reads were kept. Shannon diversity, evenness, clonality (one minus evenness), and alpha-parameterized diversity profiles from alpha 0 to 5 were included as repertoire metrics. The IGoR algorithm was used to calculate generation probabilities for clones in the paired samples taken before and after chemotherapy. TCRdb itself trimmed the public reads at Q25 with fastp, ran MiXCR and retained productive beta chains. Here each entry gathers all rows of one CDR3 protein and keeps the most common genes and DNA. In this record, the V and J calls reflect TCRdb's handling and not the investigators' own analysis. For this sample there are some 11,000 distinct CDR3 sequences; roughly two fifths appear just once. Jointly, the top ten make up less than 8.5% of the sample.

Instead of sorted cells or RNA, genomic DNA extracted from peripheral blood served as the source for amplifying TCR beta rearrangements. CDR1 is given as MNHNS and CDR2 as SASEGT, both from the germline V gene. Inclusive of the bounding cysteine and phenylalanine, the CDR3 is 16 residues long. Only the CDR3 portion is preserved as DNA: 48 bases, with reading frame beginning at the first base. Between the V and J ends, shortened by 4 bases and 0 bases respectively, the junction contains 15 bases. This receptor chain uses TRBV6-1 and TRBJ1-2, with a tentative D gene TRBD1 over 5 matching bases. The sequencing input was blood. The clonotype comes from a human donor in good health. At the DNA level, the sequence is TGTGCCAGCAGTGTTGGAAGACAGCCCTCTAACTATGGCTACACCTTC. This sequence encodes CASSVGRQPSNYGYTF.